The 19 T cell receptor beta chains reported below all come from one sample, sequenced in a study of a mutant IDH1 vaccine in newly diagnosed glioma listed by TCRdb under 2021. These receptors are not linked to any known antigen. The library was made by the immunoSEQ multiplex PCR assay. Not all clones reach the TCRdb copy of this immuneACCESS table, which keeps in-frame sequences only. Checked studies attribute under half of the gap to unresolved V genes and leave the rest unexplained. This sample holds more than 30,000 clones; 90% were observed only once. The ten top clones hold less than 25% of the sample. The sample's time point label is to be understood as: week 11, during vaccination. Every vaccine dose consisted of 300 ug of a 20-mer mutant IDH1 peptide in Montanide, administered subcutaneously together with topical imiquimod. The source material was PBMCs, sampled from a glioma patient whose treatment included an IDH1 peptide vaccine. The receptors here all came from a man younger than 30 with glioma.

This chain connects TRBV30 to TRBJ2-7, with unresolved D. The length of the CDR3 is 14 residues. Per the germline V gene, CDR1 is GTSNPN and CDR2 is SVGIG (reference sequence). Between the trimmed V and J ends, which lost 0 bases and 4 bases, there was a span of 13 bases. CDR3 region: CAWSVLGIGYEQYF. In DNA form, the CDR3 reads TGTGCCTGGAGTGTACTGGGGATTGGGTACGAGCAGTACTTC.

The chain couples TRBV2 to TRBJ1-1, with TRBD1 as a possible D gene (5 bases). V shed 8 bases and J shed 1 base, with 11 bases lying between them. The CDR3 runs to 13 residues. Germline V lookup: CDR1 SNHLY, CDR2 FYNNEI. CDR3 amino acids: CASARDPNTEAFF. In DNA, the CDR3 is TGTGCCAGCGCCCGGGACCCGAACACTGAAGCTTTCTTT.

V is TRBV19 and J is TRBJ2-7, with D hard to call. Germline V gives CDR1 LNHDA, CDR2 SQIVND (reference sequence). V was trimmed by 3 bases and J by 4 bases, leaving 10 bases between them. The CDR3 spans 13 residues. In DNA, the CDR3 is TGTGCCAGTAGTATGACGATTCGGTACGAGCAGTACTTC. Residues: CASSMTIRYEQYF.

The chain employs TRBV30 and TRBJ1-1, with a tentative D call TRBD1 (5 bases). V was clipped by 2 bases and J by 4 bases, with 11 bases between them. CDR3 size: 13 residues. The germline gives CDR1 GTSNPN, CDR2 SVGIG (reference sequence). The chain's CDR3 is CAWSPGGTTEAFF. The DNA of the CDR3 is TGTGCCTGGAGTCCCGGGGGTACCACTGAAGCTTTCTTT.

A few counts support this clone. V is TRBV4-1 and J is TRBJ1-5; D is uncertain. Germline V CDR1 and CDR2: MGHRA, YSYEKL. V was pared by 4 bases and J by 0 bases, with 10 bases between. The CDR3 loop spans 15 amino acids. CDR3 residues: CASSPPGPSNQPQHF. The DNA of the CDR3 is TGCGCCAGCAGCCCCCCCGGACCTAGCAATCAGCCCCAGCATTTT.

The rearrangement uses TRBV6-6 and TRBJ1-1; D is ambiguous. The V gene lost 0 bases and the J gene lost 5 bases, with 7 bases spanning the gap. The germline gives CDR1 MNHNY, CDR2 SVGAGI (reference sequence). The CDR3 runs to 13 residues. The CDR3 region has the DNA TGTGCCAGCAGTTACTCGTGGCCGACTGAAGCTTTCTTT. Its translation is CASSYSWPTEAFF.

The rearrangement links TRBV6-5 to TRBJ2-7; D is possibly TRBD2 (5 bases). Germline assignment: CDR1 MNHEY and CDR2 SVGAGI. V was cut by 0 bases and J by 7 bases, with 16 bases left in between. The CDR3 contains 15 residues. CDR3 coding DNA: TGTGCCAGCAGTTACTCGGACTCCCAGTGGAGTGAGCAGTACTTC. Translating it yields CASSYSDSQWSEQYF.

Concerning this clone itself: Its ends do not fully match the called genes, so a read error is possible. The chain couples TRBV7-2 to TRBJ1-2; TRBD1 matches at 7 bases. Germline CDR1 reads SGHTA; CDR2 reads FQGNSA. The CDR3 loop spans 12 amino acids. CDR3 protein: CASSLDLLTGSF. The CDR3 DNA sequence: TGTGCCAGCAGCTTGGACCTCCTGACAGGGAGCTTC.

The chain links TRBV4-1 to TRBJ1-3; D gene uncertain. The CDR3 runs to 15 residues. V dropped 1 base and J dropped 2 bases, with 9 bases sitting between them. In germline, CDR1 is MGHRA, CDR2 YSYEKL. CDR3 sequence reads: CASSQVATPGNTIYF. The CDR3 DNA is TGCGCCAGCAGCCAAGTGGCCACTCCTGGAAACACCATATATTTT.

In DNA, the CDR3 is TGCGCCAGCAGCCAAGGCAGCCACTACGAGCAGTACTTC. Its translation: CASSQGSHYEQYF. This chain uses TRBV4-1 with TRBJ2-7, with D hard to call. The V and J ends lost 1 base and 3 bases respectively, with 7 bases between them. The CDR3 contains 13 residues. CDR1 MGHRA and CDR2 YSYEKL come from the germline V gene.

V usage is TRBV10-3 and J usage is TRBJ2-7, with 10 bases matching TRBD2. The CDR3 runs 14 residues. The germline V gene has CDR1 ENHRY and CDR2 SYGVKD. The V gene end was trimmed by 0 bases and the J gene end by 7 bases; junction bases not matched to a gene: 3. The CDR3 protein is CAISESSGRGEQYF. CDR3 in DNA: TGTGCCATCAGTGAGTCAAGCGGGAGGGGAGAGCAGTACTTC.

The J gene is TRBJ2-7, the V gene TRBV19; TRBD1 aligns across 7 bases. CDR1 and CDR2 from the germline V gene are LNHDA and SQIVND (reference sequence). After removal of 1 base from V and 2 bases from J, the junction contained 5 bases not matched to a gene. The CDR3 contains 15 residues. The CDR3 DNA reads TGTGCCAGTAGTATAGGGTCGGGACAGCCCTACGAGCAGTACTTC. This codes for CASSIGSGQPYEQYF. The complete variable domain, with remaining parts taken from reference TRBV19 and TRBJ2-7, reads DGGITQSPKYLFRKEGQNVTLSCEQNLNHDAMYWYRQDPGQGLRLIYYSQIVNDFQKGDIAEGYSVSREKKESFPLTVTSAQKNPTAFYLCASSIGSGQPYEQYFGPGTRLTVT.

The V call is TRBV6-1, the J call TRBJ1-1; D remains unclear. V was shortened by 2 bases and J by 0 bases, with 10 bases between the two germline ends. Germline lookup yields CDR1 MNHNS and CDR2 SASEGT. This CDR3 is built from 15 residues. This CDR3 is CASSEHQFMNTEAFF. CDR3 DNA sequence: TGTGCCAGCAGTGAACACCAGTTCATGAACACTGAAGCTTTCTTT.

V usage is TRBV5-6 and J usage is TRBJ2-2; D is uncertain. The germline gives CDR1 SGHDT, CDR2 YYEEEE. This CDR3 region has 12 residues. V was trimmed by 7 bases and J by 4 bases, leaving 8 bases between them. In DNA form, the CDR3 reads TGTGCCAGCCAAATGGGCACCGGGGAGCTGTTTTTT. As protein: CASQMGTGELFF.

This clone was counted only a few times. The chain carries TRBV4-2 and TRBJ2-7; D may match TRBD1 or TRBD2 (5 bases each). This CDR3 spans 16 amino acids. Germline-derived CDR1 and CDR2 are LGHNA and YNFKEQ. V was shortened by 3 bases and J by 5 bases, with 20 bases between the two germline ends. This CDR3 reads CASSQRPRDQAHEQYF. The CDR3 bases are TGTGCCAGCAGCCAGAGGCCCCGGGACCAAGCCCACGAGCAGTACTTC.

On this clone itself: Other DNA sequences within the sample encode an identical CDR3. V usage is TRBV7-2 and J usage is TRBJ1-5; possibly TRBD1 for D (5 bases). The V end was cut by 1 base, the J end by 6 bases, with 7 bases between. Germline V gives CDR1 SGHTA, CDR2 FQGNSA. The CDR3 runs to 13 residues. The CDR3 DNA sequence: TGTGCCAGCAGCTTAGAAGGGGCTCAGCCCCAGCATTTT. This codes for CASSLEGAQPQHF. Based on the CDR3 plus reference TRBV7-2 and TRBJ1-5, the full variable domain is GAGVSQSPSNKVTEKGKDVELRCDPISGHTALYWYRQSLGQGLEFLIYFQGNSAPDKSGLPSDRFSAERTGGSVSTLTIQRTQQEDSAVYLCASSLEGAQPQHFGDGTRLSIL.

This chain uses TRBV2 with TRBJ1-5; unclear D gene. Per the germline V gene, CDR1 is SNHLY and CDR2 is FYNNEI. The V end was cut by 0 bases, the J end by 4 bases, with 10 bases between. This CDR3 has 15 amino acids. The CDR3 region has the DNA TGTGCCAGCAGTGAAGCACGCCAGACTAATCAGCCCCAGCATTTT. Translation gives CASSEARQTNQPQHF.

The chain combines TRBV9 with TRBJ1-5; D remains unclear. The CDR3 contains 15 residues. V was pared by 0 bases and J by 1 base, with 8 bases between. CDR1 is SGDLS and CDR2 is YYNGEE in the germline V gene. CDR3 coding DNA: TGTGCCAGCAGCGTAGACCCGGACAGCAATCAGCCCCAGCATTTT. Translated, it gives CASSVDPDSNQPQHF.

V is TRBV9 and J is TRBJ2-5; D perhaps matches TRBD2 (6 bases). The germline V gene encodes CDR1 SGDLS and CDR2 YYNGEE. Trimming cost V 3 bases and J 6 bases, with 18 bases left between them. The CDR3 length is 15 residues. The CDR3 coding sequence is TGTGCCAGCAGCGCGACTAGTACGTTGCGACAGACCCAGTACTTC. Translation gives CASSATSTLRQTQYF.